This TCR beta chain was sequenced in a study of control samples from healthy donors and cancer patients. The CDR3 loop spans 14 amino acids. The V end was cut by 1 base, the J end by 6 bases, with 11 bases between. From germline, CDR1 is SGHNT and CDR2 YENEEA. The repertoire was sequenced with immunoSEQ multiplex PCR; TCRdb's copy has only in-frame clones and lacks some. The sample has about 140,000 clones; 90% to 95% are singletons. This TCR was sampled from a man aged 35-49 years in good health. The chain links TRBV11-3 to TRBJ2-3, with D perhaps matching TRBD2 (5 bases). Sequenced: blood. The CDR3 spells CASSLVKGADTQYF. CDR3 sequence (DNA): TGTGCCAGCAGCTTAGTCAAGGGAGCCGATACGCAGTATTTT.